The source of this T cell receptor beta chain is a study of breast tumors, draining lymph nodes, adjacent tissues. Study-level results: Luminal-like breast cancer showed significantly higher tumor–nontumor repertoire similarity than basal-like. The data were judged consistent with most tumor T cells coming from lymph node and expanding in tumor. Tumor repertoires ranked between lymph nodes and nontumor tissue in diversity, with V and J gene preferences.

Axillary draining lymph nodes of breast cancer patients supplied the node samples. This clonotype has at least ten counts. Its antigen is not known. Each CDR3 protein gets one entry after TCRdb re-called the multiplex PCR reads with MiXCR. The repertoire holds fewer than 90,000 distinct CDR3 sequences, with roughly 29% as singletons. There are 14 residues in the CDR3. Looked up from germline, CDR1 is SGHRS and CDR2 is YFSETQ. The V gene lost 6 bases and the J gene lost 0 bases, with 13 bases spanning the gap. The sequenced sample was axillary lymph node tissue. J is TRBJ2-7 and V is TRBV5-1; no firm D call. The TCR originated in a female donor with breast cancer. Some clones in this sample may be carry-over from other donors' samples. DNA for the CDR3: TGCGCCAGCAAAGAACACGGCGGCTCCTACGAGCAGTACTTC. This gives the protein CASKEHGGSYEQYF.